Each of the 24 T cell receptor beta chains below was sequenced from the same sample in a study of T cells after somatic rescue of genetic block. Generated by immunoSEQ multiplex PCR, the TCRdb table keeps only in-frame clones and is missing some. The sample contains 100,000 to 120,000 clones, about 93% of which appear only once. Material for sequencing was peripheral blood mononuclear cells (PBMCs). Receptors were obtained from a young woman.

This chain joins TRBV19 and TRBJ1-4, with a weak D call TRBD1 (5 bases). The CDR3 length is 18 residues. The V gene's germline CDR1 is LNHDA and CDR2 SQIVND (reference sequence). Trimming took off 4 bases at V and 1 base at J, with 19 bases between the two ends. CDR3 in amino acids: CASSTRTWGPETNEKLFF. DNA of the CDR3: TGTGCCAGTAGTACCCGGACGTGGGGACCAGAAACTAATGAAAAACTGTTTTTT. Full variable domain (remainder filled in from reference TRBV19 and TRBJ1-4): DGGITQSPKYLFRKEGQNVTLSCEQNLNHDAMYWYRQDPGQGLRLIYYSQIVNDFQKGDIAEGYSVSREKKESFPLTVTSAQKNPTAFYLCASSTRTWGPETNEKLFFGSGTQLSVL.

CDR3: CASSAGTGGLYNEQFF. Here the CDR3 DNA reads TGTGCCAGCAGCGCCGGGACAGGGGGCTTGTACAATGAGCAGTTCTTC. The rearrangement joins TRBV11-2 to TRBJ2-1, with 12 bases matching TRBD1. The CDR3 consists of 16 residues. The germline V gene encodes CDR1 SGHAT and CDR2 FQNNGV. With 5 bases clipped from V and 4 bases from J, the junction kept 6 bases outside the gene matches.

The chain employs TRBV7-9 and TRBJ2-5; D is undetermined. V was pared by 1 base and J by 1 base, with 4 bases between. CDR3 length: 13 residues. CDR1 and CDR2 (germline): SEHNR, FQNEAQ (reference sequence). CDR3 sequence reads: CASSLVSQETQYF. In DNA, the CDR3 is TGTGCCAGCAGCTTAGTTAGCCAAGAGACCCAGTACTTC.

The chain has TRBV28 and TRBJ1-6; D is uncertain. V was pared by 2 bases and J by 10 bases, with 6 bases between. This CDR3 region has 12 residues. The V gene's germline CDR1 is MDHEN and CDR2 SYDVKM. For the CDR3, the DNA is TGTGCCAGCAGTTTAGACCGATCACCCCTCCACTTT. Its protein product is CASSLDRSPLHF.

V usage is TRBV11-1 and J usage is TRBJ2-3; no reliable D call. The CDR3 has 14 residues. The germline gives CDR1 SGHAT, CDR2 FQDESV (reference sequence). V lost 3 bases, J lost 2 bases, and 9 bases lay in between. CDR3 sequence (DNA): TGTGCCAGCAGCTTGGAGCCCTACACAGATACGCAGTATTTT. This encodes CASSLEPYTDTQYF.

The V gene is TRBV19, the J gene TRBJ2-7, with D maybe TRBD1 (7 bases). From germline, CDR1 is LNHDA and CDR2 SQIVND (reference sequence). The CDR3 consists of 14 residues. Trimming shortened V by 1 base and J by 6 bases, and 13 bases separated the two germline ends. In DNA, the CDR3 is TGTGCCAGTAGTATAGGTGCAGGGGGAGGCGAGCAGTACTTC. It codes for CASSIGAGGGEQYF.

In this sample, this clone turned up a few times. Within the sample, other DNA sequences also encode this same CDR3. This chain uses TRBV30 with TRBJ1-1; D remains unclear. This CDR3 contains 11 residues. Trimming took off 2 bases at V and 1 base at J, with 2 bases between the two ends. In germline, CDR1 is GTSNPN, CDR2 SVGIG (reference sequence). The chain's CDR3 is CAWSRNTEAFF. Here the CDR3 DNA reads TGTGCCTGGAGTAGGAACACTGAAGCTTTCTTT.

This clone has only a few counts. The CDR3 protein is CASSPLPEGVYGYTF. CDR3 nucleotide sequence: TGTGCCAGCTCACCCCTGCCGGAGGGCGTCTATGGCTACACCTTC. The chain combines TRBV18 with TRBJ1-2; D unresolved. The germline V and J ends were trimmed by 3 bases and 4 bases, with 15 bases remaining between them. The CDR3 length is 15 residues. Germline V gives CDR1 KGHSH, CDR2 LQKENI. Variable domain in full (rest from reference TRBV18 and TRBJ1-2): NAGVMQNPRHLVRRRGQEARLRCSPMKGHSHVYWYRQLPEEGLKFMVYLQKENIIDESGMPKERFSAEFPKEGPSILRIQQVVRGDSAAYFCASSPLPEGVYGYTFGSGTRLTVV.

As for this clone: Other nucleotide sequences from this sample produce the same CDR3. The rearrangement joins TRBV6-5 to TRBJ1-5; D unclear. V lost 3 bases and J 1 base, leaving 10 bases between the germline ends. The germline V gene encodes CDR1 MNHEY and CDR2 SVGAGI. The CDR3 is 15 amino acids. CDR3 in DNA: TGTGCCAGCAGTTATTCCATTGGCAGCAATCAGCCCCAGCATTTT. Protein product: CASSYSIGSNQPQHF.

The J gene is TRBJ2-5, the V gene TRBV19; the match to TRBD2 covers 8 bases. The J call is uncertain, as TRBJ2-7 better fits the DNA end. This CDR3 comprises 15 residues. Germline V lookup: CDR1 LNHDA, CDR2 SQIVND (reference sequence). This chain's CDR3 is CASSLTSGSTYEQYF. The CDR3 region has the DNA TGTGCCAGTAGTCTAACTAGCGGTTCGACCTACGAGCAGTACTTC.

V is TRBV4-3 and J is TRBJ2-7; 7 bases fit TRBD1. The germline gives CDR1 LGHNA, CDR2 YSLEER. CDR3 length: 15 amino acids. The ends lost 4 bases at V and 4 bases at J; junction bases unmatched: 10. The CDR3 reads CASSRQPGQRYEQYF. The CDR3 DNA reads as TGCGCCAGCAGCCGTCAACCGGGACAGAGGTACGAGCAGTACTTC.

V gene TRBV7-2 combines with J gene TRBJ1-5, with D uncertain. The germline V gene has CDR1 SGHTA and CDR2 FQGNSA. There are 13 residues in the CDR3. Trimming pared 5 bases from V and 5 bases from J, leaving 10 bases between. The CDR3 DNA sequence: TGTGCCAGCAGCCCGAACTTTGATCAGCCCCAGCATTTT. Translation gives CASSPNFDQPQHF.

The chain has TRBV6-5 and TRBJ1-2; D is unresolved. V dropped 6 bases and J dropped 0 bases, with 11 bases sitting between them. This CDR3 region has 14 residues. From germline, CDR1 is MNHEY and CDR2 SVGAGI. CDR3 DNA: TGTGCCAGCAGCCAGTCTTCTTCTAACTATGGCTACACCTTC. Its translation is CASSQSSSNYGYTF.

Details on this clone: At the DNA level, this CDR3 is encoded by other sequences in the same sample as well. The V call is TRBV6-5, the J call TRBJ1-2, with unresolved D. The germline V gene encodes CDR1 MNHEY and CDR2 SVGAGI. Trimming pared 2 bases from V and 2 bases from J, leaving 6 bases between. The CDR3 runs to 13 residues. The chain's CDR3 is CASSYGVNYGYTF. As DNA, the CDR3 is TGTGCCAGCAGTTACGGGGTCAACTATGGCTACACCTTC.

The V call is TRBV10-3, the J call TRBJ2-7, with unresolved D. The CDR3 covers 16 residues. CDR1 is ENHRY and CDR2 is SYGVKD in the germline V gene. V was trimmed by 0 bases and J by 0 bases, leaving 12 bases between them. Written as DNA, the CDR3 is TGTGCCATCAGTGAGTCTTGGCAGGCGAGCTCCTACGAGCAGTACTTC. Translation: CAISESWQASSYEQYF.

The rearrangement links TRBV4-3 to TRBJ2-1; TRBD1 matches 7 bases. Per germline, CDR1 LGHNA and CDR2 YSLEER. The CDR3 sequence is 15 residues long. V was clipped by 0 bases and J by 6 bases; unmatched bases: 5. CDR3 amino acids: CASSQDGDRVNEQFF. For the CDR3, the DNA is TGCGCCAGCAGCCAAGATGGAGACAGGGTCAATGAGCAGTTCTTC.

V is TRBV9 and J is TRBJ1-2; tentatively, D is TRBD1 (6 bases). Germline CDR1 and CDR2: SGDLS and YYNGEE. The V and J ends lost 1 base and 6 bases respectively, with 16 bases between them. The CDR3 extends over 15 amino acids. The CDR3 protein is CASSVLDRPKNGYTF. DNA of the CDR3: TGTGCCAGCAGCGTACTGGACAGACCTAAGAATGGCTACACCTTC.

The chain couples TRBV6-5 to TRBJ1-1; 9 nucleotides match TRBD1. Trimming cost V 2 bases and J 8 bases; bases outside gene matches: 3. Per germline, CDR1 MNHEY and CDR2 SVGAGI. The CDR3 sequence is 13 residues long. As DNA, the CDR3 is TGTGCCAGCAGTTACGGACAGGGGAACGAAGCTTTCTTT. Encoded protein: CASSYGQGNEAFF.

The CDR3, as DNA: TGTGCCATCAACCGGGACAGGAACACCGGGGAGCTGTTTTTT. Protein product: CAINRDRNTGELFF. V and J are TRBV7-7 and TRBJ2-2, with TRBD1 matching over 7 bases. Germline-derived CDR1 and CDR2 are SSHAT and FNYEAQ (reference sequence). CDR3 length: 14 amino acids. The trim removed 10 bases at V and 1 base at J, leaving 6 bases unmatched.

Only one count was recorded for this clone. This chain uses TRBV29-1 with TRBJ2-6; TRBD1 aligns across 7 bases. This CDR3 has 14 amino acids. The ends lost 4 bases at V and 3 bases at J; junction bases unmatched: 3. In germline, CDR1 is SQVTM, CDR2 ANQGSEA. The CDR3 DNA is TGCAGCGTTGGGGGGACAGTTGGGGCCAACGTCCTGACTTTC. This codes for CSVGGTVGANVLTF.

The rearrangement links TRBV18 to TRBJ1-2, with D unclear. Germline values: CDR1 KGHSH, CDR2 LQKENI. This CDR3 region has 13 residues. V lost 3 bases and J lost 6, with 11 bases in between. CDR3 in amino acids: CASSPEAGDGYTF. In DNA form, the CDR3 reads TGTGCCAGCTCACCTGAAGCTGGTGATGGCTACACCTTC.

This clone appeared once. This rearrangement joins TRBV7-6 to TRBJ1-5, with TRBD1 matching over 10 bases. Trimming at V came to 5 bases and at J to 2 bases, leaving 9 bases not matched to a gene. This CDR3 region has 17 residues. The germline CDR1 and CDR2 sequences are SGHVS and FNYEAQ. CDR3 region: CASSQGLGTGGNQPQHF. The CDR3 DNA reads TGTGCCAGCAGCCAAGGATTAGGGACAGGGGGCAATCAGCCCCAGCATTTT.

Only one count was recorded for this clone. The chain combines TRBV7-9 with TRBJ2-7; no firm D call. From germline, CDR1 is SEHNR and CDR2 FQNEAQ (reference sequence). The CDR3 covers 14 residues. V gave up 5 bases and J gave up 3 bases, with 14 bases separating them. The CDR3 sequence: CASSPSSGHYEQYF. CDR3 nucleotides: TGTGCCAGCAGCCCCAGTTCCGGGCACTACGAGCAGTACTTC.

This chain connects TRBV27 to TRBJ2-7; D possibly corresponds to TRBD1 (6 bases). The germline CDR1 and CDR2 sequences are MNHEY and SMNVEV (reference sequence). V lost 5 bases and J lost 5, with 16 bases in between. CDR3 length: 14 amino acids. The CDR3, as DNA: TGTGCCAGCAGTGCCAGACAGGAGAGGAACGAGCAGTACTTC. Its protein product is CASSARQERNEQYF.